Each of the 15 T cell receptor beta chains below was sequenced from the same sample in a study of T cells in Graves' hyperthyroidism and ophthalmopathy (dated by TCRdb to 2018 to 2020). Library construction relied on multiplex PCR. Sequencing was performed on an Illumina HiSeq 2000. The TCR beta CDR3 regions were amplified from the RNA transcripts. For the first round of RT-PCR on the TCR CDR3, the HTBI primer set was used together with the Qiagen OneStep RT-PCR kit. Through fastp at Q25 and MiXCR, TCRdb rebuilt clones from the public reads, retaining in-frame beta chains. Duplicate CDR3 protein sequences are folded into a single record with the most common DNA and genes. A total of about 600,000 distinct CDR3 sequences appear in this sample, approximately 15% of them only once. 2.5% to 4% of the sample rests with the top ten. Specimen: blood. The receptors were sampled from a woman between 35 and 50 years old with Graves' ophthalmopathy.

In this sample, this clonotype turned up a few times. The rearrangement links TRBV6-5 to TRBJ1-4; 9 nucleotides line up with TRBD1. The V gene's germline CDR1 is MNHEY and CDR2 SVGAGI. The CDR3 has 17 residues. Trimming at V came to 2 bases and at J to 7 bases, leaving 11 bases not matched to a gene. The CDR3 nucleotides are TGTGCCAGCAGTTACACGATACCGGGACAGGGAGGTGAAAAACTGTTTTTT. Its translation: CASSYTIPGQGGEKLFF.

V and J are TRBV2 and TRBJ2-2, with 15 bases aligning to TRBD2. CDR1 is SNHLY and CDR2 is FYNNEI in the germline V gene. The CDR3 sequence is 18 residues long. J lost 5 bases, V lost 3 bases, and 7 bases had no gene match. The CDR3 protein is CASSEVGLAGGFTGELFF. CDR3 coding DNA: TGTGCCAGCAGTGAGGTGGGACTAGCGGGGGGTTTTACCGGGGAGCTGTTTTTT.

This chain links TRBV28 with TRBJ2-7; 9 positions agree with TRBD1. This CDR3 contains 14 residues. Per germline, CDR1 MDHEN and CDR2 SYDVKM. J gave up 2 bases and V 6 bases, and 5 bases lay outside the gene matches. CDR3 in amino acids: CASRPTGGAYEQYF. The CDR3 DNA is TGTGCCAGCAGGCCGACAGGGGGGGCCTACGAGCAGTACTTC.

This clonotype was picked up a small number of times. This rearrangement joins TRBV5-1 to TRBJ2-1; unclear D gene. The CDR3 is 15 residues long. The germline V gene encodes CDR1 SGHRS and CDR2 YFSETQ. V was trimmed by 1 base and J by 4 bases, leaving 12 bases between them. CDR3 in amino acids: CASSLISGGYNEQFF. The CDR3 DNA reads as TGCGCCAGCAGCTTGATAAGTGGCGGTTACAATGAGCAGTTCTTC.

A remark on this clonotype: Compared with germline, one end of the junction differs, possibly owing to a read error. Written as DNA, the CDR3 is TGCAGCGTTGAAGTACGAGGGGCTTCCTACAATGAGCAGTCCTTC. It yields the protein CSVEVRGASYNEQSF. The chain carries TRBV29-1 and TRBJ2-1; D is perhaps TRBD1 or TRBD2 (5 bases each). There are 15 residues in the CDR3. Germline CDR1 and CDR2: SQVTM and ANQGSEA.

This clonotype was counted a few times. The chain combines TRBV29-1 with TRBJ1-1; no reliable D call. Trimming took 7 bases from V and 0 from J, leaving 12 bases between them. The CDR3 spans 13 residues. Per germline, CDR1 SQVTM and CDR2 ANQGSEA. The DNA for the CDR3 is TGCAGCGCGAGGCCGGGCATGAACACTGAAGCTTTCTTT. This encodes CSARPGMNTEAFF.

The chain joins TRBV29-1 to TRBJ1-3, with D unresolved. This CDR3 has 15 amino acids. The germline gives CDR1 SQVTM, CDR2 ANQGSEA. V lost 0 bases and J 1 base, leaving 10 bases between the germline ends. The CDR3 DNA sequence: TGCAGCGTTGAAGACTACCAAGTATCTGGAAACACCATATATTTT. It yields the protein CSVEDYQVSGNTIYF.

This clonotype appeared many times. The CDR3 spells CASQAALGEKLFF. The CDR3 coding sequence is TGTGCCAGTCAGGCAGCCTTGGGTGAAAAACTGTTTTTT. The genes are TRBV7-8 and TRBJ1-4, with D hard to call. This CDR3 is built from 13 residues. CDR1 is SGHVS and CDR2 is FQNEAQ in the germline V gene. Trimming shortened V by 9 bases and J by 7 bases, and 15 bases separated the two germline ends.

This clonotype has just a few counts. This sequence joins TRBV6-4 and TRBJ2-3; the match to TRBD1 covers 9 bases. Germline CDR1 and CDR2: MRHNA and SNTAGT. The CDR3 has 15 amino acids. V trimming: 6 bases; J trimming: 4 bases; junction bases outside the gene matches: 8. CDR3 DNA: TGTGCCAGCAGCGGAGGGACAGGGCCGGCAGATACGCAGTATTTT. Amino acids: CASSGGTGPADTQYF.

At least ten counts were recorded for this clonotype. CDR3 DNA: TGTGCCAGCCAGGAGAGTGGATCCTACAATGAGCAGTTCTTC. It specifies CASQESGSYNEQFF. The J gene is TRBJ2-1, the V gene TRBV2; D gene unclear. Germline V gives CDR1 SNHLY, CDR2 FYNNEI. The length of the CDR3 is 14 residues. Trimming stripped 8 bases from V and 1 base from J, with 12 bases between.

This chain links TRBV29-1 with TRBJ2-1; either TRBD1 or TRBD2 may fit D (5 bases each). The V end was cut by 4 bases, the J end by 5 bases, with 18 bases between. The CDR3 spans 15 residues. Germline V gene lookup returns CDR1 SQVTM and CDR2 ANQGSEA. CDR3: CSVGPGKGVDNEQFF. The CDR3 DNA is TGCAGCGTTGGGCCGGGGAAAGGGGTTGACAATGAGCAGTTCTTC.

This clonotype was seen a handful of times. The rearrangement links TRBV4-1 to TRBJ2-3; 7 bases are a match to TRBD1. CDR3 length equals 15 residues. CDR1 is MGHRA and CDR2 is YSYEKL in the germline V gene. J was trimmed by 0 bases and V by 3 bases; bases with no gene match: 3. This CDR3 is CASSQVQGSTDTQYF. In nucleotides, the CDR3 is TGCGCCAGCAGCCAGGTACAGGGGAGCACAGATACGCAGTATTTT.

This clonotype was recorded at least ten times. The chain couples TRBV3-1 to TRBJ2-7; D possibly uses TRBD1 or TRBD2 (5 bases each). Germline V CDR1 and CDR2: LGHDT, YNNKEL (reference sequence). V was shortened by 0 bases and J by 4 bases, with 10 bases between the two germline ends. This CDR3 has 14 residues. CDR3 amino acids: CASSQEWGIYEQYF. The CDR3 DNA is TGTGCCAGCAGCCAAGAGTGGGGGATTTACGAGCAGTACTTC.

This clonotype was seen a few times. The chain uses TRBV28 and TRBJ2-7, with 8 bases fitting TRBD1. Germline-derived CDR1 and CDR2 are MDHEN and SYDVKM. The junction had 9 bases not matched to a gene; V was cut back by 3 bases and J by 5 bases. This CDR3 spans 15 amino acids. Here the CDR3 reads CASSLVSGGRDEQYF. The CDR3, as DNA: TGTGCCAGCAGTTTGGTCTCAGGGGGCAGGGACGAGCAGTACTTC.

This clonotype was observed many times. This sequence joins TRBV30 and TRBJ2-7, with 11 bases fitting TRBD1. CDR1 and CDR2 (germline): GTSNPN, SVGIG (reference sequence). With 1 base clipped from V and 7 bases from J, the junction kept 6 bases outside the gene matches. The CDR3 totals 14 residues. Written as DNA, the CDR3 is TGTGCCTGGAGTGGAGGACAGGGGGCGAGTGAGCAGTACTTC. Its translation is CAWSGGQGASEQYF.